A selection of T cell receptor beta chains follows, all from one sample in a study of Graves' ophthalmopathy and Graves' hyperthyroidism. TCRdb recomputed calls from the multiplex PCR reads with MiXCR, one row per CDR3 protein. The table has around 670,000 distinct CDR3 sequences, approximately 40% seen once. Sequenced input: peripheral blood. The receptors come from an adult man with Graves' ophthalmopathy. Each CDR3 is given with its conserved first and last residue. A D gene is named only where the DNA matches it firmly. Clone size is not always given. Where it is, it says once, few, many or a class for expanded clones.

size | J | D | V | CDR3 | DNA
many | TRBJ2-7 | TRBD2 | TRBV11-1 | CASTISGGEQYF | TGTGCCAGCACGATAAGCGGGGGCGAGCAGTACTTC
- | TRBJ2-7 | TRBD2 | TRBV7-3 | CASSRLAGITYEQYF | TGTGCCAGCAGTCGCCTAGCGGGGATCACCTACGAGCAGTACTTC
- | TRBJ1-5 | - | TRBV10-3 | CAISDRVGQPQHF | TGTGCCATCAGTGACAGGGTCGGACAGCCCCAGCATTTT
- | TRBJ1-2 | - | TRBV25-1 | CASLQGAGHGYTF | TGTGCCAGCTTACAAGGTGCAGGCCATGGCTACACCTTC
- | TRBJ2-7 | TRBD1 | TRBV2 | CASRVSGQFYEQYF | TGTGCCAGCAGGGTGTCGGGACAGTTCTACGAGCAGTACTTC
- | TRBJ1-6 | - | TRBV20-1 | CSAPRPRGDSPLHF | TGCAGTGCTCCGAGACCCCGAGGGGATTCACCCCTCCACTTT
- | TRBJ2-5 | TRBD2 | TRBV25-1 | CASSEPGREGTQYF | TGTGCCAGCAGTGAGCCGGGACGGGAGGGGACCCAGTACTTC
- | TRBJ2-2 | TRBD2 | TRBV10-3 | CASKTSGGNTGELFF | TGTGCCAGCAAAACTAGCGGGGGTAACACCGGGGAGCTGTTTTTT
few | TRBJ1-1 | TRBD1 | TRBV5-8 | CASSLAIGTGLLVTEAFF | TGTGCCAGCAGCTTGGCAATCGGGACAGGATTGTTGGTGACTGAAGCTTTCTTT
- | TRBJ2-2 | - | TRBV7-9 | CASSYSSGTHTGELFF | TGTGCCAGCAGTTATTCCAGCGGTACTCACACCGGGGAGCTGTTTTTT
- | TRBJ1-2 | - | TRBV5-6 | CASSQLGGVYGYTF | TGTGCCAGCAGCCAATTGGGAGGGGTCTATGGCTACACCTTC
- | TRBJ2-7 | TRBD1 | TRBV5-1 | CASSLATGRGDEQYF | TGCGCCAGCAGCTTGGCGACAGGGCGAGGGGACGAGCAGTACTTC
- | TRBJ1-2 | - | TRBV20-1 | CSASVRGQTYGYTF | TGCAGTGCTAGCGTACGGGGCCAGACCTATGGCTACACCTTC
- | TRBJ1-2 | - | TRBV12-3/TRBV12-4 | CASSQRRTDRHGYTF | TGTGCCAGCAGCCAACGCCGAACGGACCGACATGGCTACACCTTC
- | TRBJ2-6 | - | TRBV20-1 | CSALALTF | TGCAGTGCTCTTGCCCTGACTTTC
few | TRBJ2-7 | - | TRBV20-1 | CSAHLGLDEQYF | TGCAGTGCCCACTTGGGGCTCGACGAGCAGTACTTC
few | TRBJ1-4 | TRBD1 | TRBV5-4 | CASSLAGTGKEKLFF | TGTGCCAGCAGCTTGGCGGGGACAGGGAAGGAAAAACTGTTTTTT
- | TRBJ1-6 | TRBD1 | TRBV9 | CASSSWTGGLNSPLHF | TGTGCCAGCAGTTCCTGGACAGGGGGCCTCAATTCACCCCTCCACTTT
- | TRBJ1-2 | TRBD1 | TRBV9 | CASSVLPGQLSYGYTF | TGTGCCAGCAGCGTATTACCGGGACAGCTATCCTATGGCTACACCTTC
- | TRBJ2-5 | - | TRBV7-9 | CASSYTGQRQETQYF | TGTGCCAGCAGTTATACCGGACAGCGTCAAGAGACCCAGTACTTC
once | TRBJ2-7 | TRBD1 | TRBV11-2 | CASSFRTTGTGGVKQYF | TGTGCCAGCAGCTTCCGTACCACCGGGACAGGGGGCGTAAAGCAGTACTTC
few | TRBJ1-5 | - | TRBV19 | CASSIRTVRGNQPQHF | TGTGCCAGTAGTATCCGGACAGTGAGGGGCAATCAGCCCCAGCATTTT
many | TRBJ1-2 | - | TRBV10-3 | CAIREGPIDYGYTF | TGTGCCATCAGGGAGGGACCAATCGACTATGGCTACACCTTC
many | TRBJ1-6 | TRBD1 | TRBV9 | CASSFRTGNNSPLHF | TGTGCCAGCAGCTTTCGGACAGGGAATAATTCACCCCTCCACTTT
many | TRBJ2-5 | - | TRBV7-9 | CASLEQETQYF | TGTGCCAGCCTCGAGCAAGAGACCCAGTACTTC
- | TRBJ1-2 | - | TRBV10-3 | CAIGGYGYTF | TGTGCCATCGGGGGGTATGGCTACACCTTC
few | TRBJ2-3 | TRBD2 | TRBV29-1 | CSAGTSGTATDTQYF | TGCAGCGCTGGGACTAGCGGTACAGCCACAGATACGCAGTATTTT
few | TRBJ2-5 | TRBD1 | TRBV10-2 | CASSESDRPQETQYF | TGCGCCAGCAGTGAGTCGGACAGGCCCCAAGAGACCCAGTACTTC
- | TRBJ2-5 | TRBD1 | TRBV20-1 | CSAGGTGAIQETQYF | TGCAGTGCAGGAGGGACAGGGGCGATCCAAGAGACCCAGTACTTC
many | TRBJ2-7 | - | TRBV12-3/TRBV12-4 | CASSLLDYEQYF | TGTGCCAGCAGCTTACTTGACTACGAGCAGTACTTC
- | TRBJ1-4 | - | TRBV7-2 | CTSSLEGLTGYEKLFF | TGTACCAGCAGCTTAGAAGGTCTGACTGGCTATGAAAAACTGTTTTTT
- | TRBJ1-4 | - | TRBV5-1 | CASSYGGRTNEKLFF | TGCGCCAGCAGCTATGGGGGCAGGACTAATGAAAAACTGTTTTTT
- | TRBJ1-2 | - | TRBV29-1 | CSSGAGGSYGYTF | TGCAGCAGTGGAGCCGGGGGTTCCTATGGCTACACCTTC
many | TRBJ1-1 | - | TRBV7-8 | CASSPDTFHTEAFF | TGTGCCAGCAGCCCCGACACTTTCCACACTGAAGCTTTCTTT
many | TRBJ2-5 | - | TRBV29-1 | CSVVGAETQYF | TGCAGCGTTGTGGGGGCCGAGACCCAGTACTTC